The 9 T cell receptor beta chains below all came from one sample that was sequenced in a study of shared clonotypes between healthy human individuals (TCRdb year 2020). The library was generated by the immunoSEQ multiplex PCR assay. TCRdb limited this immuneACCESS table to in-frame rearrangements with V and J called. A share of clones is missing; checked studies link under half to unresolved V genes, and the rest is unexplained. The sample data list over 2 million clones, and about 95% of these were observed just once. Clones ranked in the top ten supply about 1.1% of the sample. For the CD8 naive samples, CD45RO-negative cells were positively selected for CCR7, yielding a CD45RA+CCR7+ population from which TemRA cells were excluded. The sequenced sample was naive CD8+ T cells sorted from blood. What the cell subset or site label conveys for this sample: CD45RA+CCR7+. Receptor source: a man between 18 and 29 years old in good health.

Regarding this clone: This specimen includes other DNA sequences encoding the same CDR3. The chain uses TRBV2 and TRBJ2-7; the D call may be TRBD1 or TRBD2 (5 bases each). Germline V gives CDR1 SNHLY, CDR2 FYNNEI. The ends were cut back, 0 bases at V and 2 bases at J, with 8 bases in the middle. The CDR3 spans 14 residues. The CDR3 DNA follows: TGTGCCAGCAGTGAAGCCGGGACCACCTACGAGCAGTACTTC. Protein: CASSEAGTTYEQYF. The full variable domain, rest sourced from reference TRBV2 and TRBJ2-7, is EPEVTQTPSHQVTQMGQEVILRCVPISNHLYFYWYRQILGQKVEFLVSFYNNEISEKSEIFDDQFSVERPDGSNFTLKIRSTKLEDSAMYFCASSEAGTTYEQYFGPGTRLTVT.

CDR3 protein: CASSGMVTGGVETQYF. CDR3 sequence (DNA): TGTGCCAGCAGTGGGATGGTGACAGGGGGCGTGGAGACCCAGTACTTC. The rearrangement uses TRBV6-1 and TRBJ2-5; 10 bases fit TRBD1. CDR3 length: 16 amino acids. CDR1 MNHNS and CDR2 SASEGT come from the germline V gene. With 4 bases clipped from V and 5 bases from J, the junction kept 10 bases outside the gene matches.

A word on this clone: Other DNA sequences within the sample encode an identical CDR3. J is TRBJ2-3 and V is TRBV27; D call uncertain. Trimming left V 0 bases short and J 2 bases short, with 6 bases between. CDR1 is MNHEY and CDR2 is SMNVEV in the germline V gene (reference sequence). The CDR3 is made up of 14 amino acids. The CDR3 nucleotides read TGTGCCAGCAGTTTATCTGGGTTCACAGATACGCAGTATTTT. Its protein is CASSLSGFTDTQYF.

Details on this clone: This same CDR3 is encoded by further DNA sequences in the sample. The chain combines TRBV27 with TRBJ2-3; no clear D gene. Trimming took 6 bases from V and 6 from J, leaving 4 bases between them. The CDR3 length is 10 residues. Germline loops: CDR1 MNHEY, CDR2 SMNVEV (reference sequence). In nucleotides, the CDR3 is TGTGCCAGCAGAGGGGATACGCAGTATTTT. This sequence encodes CASRGDTQYF.

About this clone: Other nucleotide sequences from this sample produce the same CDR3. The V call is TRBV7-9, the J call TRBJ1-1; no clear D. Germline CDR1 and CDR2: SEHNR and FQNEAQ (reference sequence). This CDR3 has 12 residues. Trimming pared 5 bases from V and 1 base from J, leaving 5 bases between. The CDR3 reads CASSAWNTEAFF. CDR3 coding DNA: TGTGCCAGCAGCGCCTGGAACACTGAAGCTTTCTTT.

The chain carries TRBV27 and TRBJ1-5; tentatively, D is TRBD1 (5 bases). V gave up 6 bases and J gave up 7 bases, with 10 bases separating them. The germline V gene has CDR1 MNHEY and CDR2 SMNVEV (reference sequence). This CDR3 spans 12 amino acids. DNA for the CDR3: TGTGCCAGCAGCATCGGGGGGCAGCCCCAGCATTTT. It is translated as CASSIGGQPQHF.

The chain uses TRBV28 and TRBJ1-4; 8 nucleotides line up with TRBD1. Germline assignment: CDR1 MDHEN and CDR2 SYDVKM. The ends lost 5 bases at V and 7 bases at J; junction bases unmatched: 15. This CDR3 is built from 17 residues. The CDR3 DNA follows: TGTGCCAGCAGTCAGAAACCGGGACAGGTCCGGGCTGAAAAACTGTTTTTT. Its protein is CASSQKPGQVRAEKLFF.

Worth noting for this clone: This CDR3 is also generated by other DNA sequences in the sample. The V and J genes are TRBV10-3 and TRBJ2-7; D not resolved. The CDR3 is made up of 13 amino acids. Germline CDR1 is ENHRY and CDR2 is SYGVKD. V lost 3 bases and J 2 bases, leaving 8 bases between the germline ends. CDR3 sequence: CAISDVGTYEQYF. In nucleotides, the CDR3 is TGTGCCATCAGTGACGTCGGAACCTACGAGCAGTACTTC.

CDR3 in amino acids: CASSVRTGGAYTDTQYF. DNA for the CDR3: TGTGCCAGCAGCGTCAGGACAGGGGGCGCCTACACAGATACGCAGTATTTT. The chain carries TRBV28 and TRBJ2-3, with TRBD1 matching over 11 bases. V lost 6 bases and J lost 2; bases outside the gene matches: 10. CDR1 and CDR2 from the germline V gene are MDHEN and SYDVKM. The CDR3 covers 17 residues.